This T cell receptor beta chain was identified in a study of blood T cell repertoires in COVID-19. About the research overall: Material from acute and convalescent COVID-19 was sourced from the United States, Italy and Spain.

The Seattle patients, enrolled during active infection, were followed longitudinally. Original processing notes: Estimates of nucleated cell counts were drawn from the amplification of reference gene primers. Clones were sequenced by immunoSEQ multiplex PCR, and TCRdb holds only the in-frame ones, with some missing. That table furnishes V, J and clone size, whereas the DNA furnished D and trimming. The table shows just over 150,000 clones, with 65% to 90% occurring only once. Germline assignment: CDR1 SGHNT and CDR2 YYREEE (reference sequence). This CDR3 spans 14 amino acids. Trimming removed 0 bases from V and 7 bases from J, with 13 bases in between.

The sample taken for sequencing was peripheral blood. This clonotype was obtained from a woman aged 35 to 49 with COVID-19, enrolled during active disease. The rearrangement uses TRBV5-4 and TRBJ1-2; D might be TRBD1 (6 bases). The chain's CDR3 is CASSLDRAIAGYTF. CDR3 nucleotides: TGTGCCAGCAGCTTGGACAGGGCTATTGCTGGCTACACCTTC.